The sequence of this TCR beta chain was determined in a study of beta chain features in type 1 diabetes. Sequenced material consisted of expressed TCRB transcripts (all of the isolated RNA was reverse transcribed). TCRdb keeps only in-frame clones here, not all; method: immunoSEQ multiplex PCR. The sample shows under 400,000 clones, roughly an eighth of them seen only once. The CDR3 length is 17 residues. Germline V gene sequence: CDR1 SGHTA, CDR2 FQGNSA. V lost 1 base and J lost 7; bases outside the gene matches: 16. The authors obtained over 95% purity in all sorted populations. Material for sequencing was naive CD4+ T cells from blood. The V gene is TRBV7-2, the J gene TRBJ2-7; 7 nucleotides line up with TRBD2. The receptor's source is a man between 18 and 29 years old in good health. CDR3 DNA sequence: TGTGCCAGCAGCTTAGGGGTAGCGGGTACGGGGGTCGGGGAGCAGTACTTC. As protein: CASSLGVAGTGVGEQYF.